These T cell receptor beta chains were read from a single sample in a study of identifying expanded T cells in peripheral blood. Produced via immunoSEQ multiplex PCR; TCRdb's table is partial and in-frame only. Here the sample spans around 84,000 clones, 80% to 90% being singletons. Specimen: blood. The receptors shown here come from a person aged 18-70 years in good health. CDR3s leave out the opening cysteine and the closing phenylalanine or tryptophan. Each record gives: J gene, V gene, CDR3 length, CDR3 protein.

>TRBJ2-5|TRBV11-2|12
ASSLGGLGETQY
>TRBJ2-3|TRBV2|14
ASTGRTGKTADTQY
>TRBJ2-1|TRBV7-9|17
ASSPSPGGYREGGNEQF
>TRBJ1-5|TRBV27|12
ASSLISGAQPQH
>TRBJ2-7|TRBV18|12
ASSPTDRDHEQY
>TRBJ2-5|TRBV2|13
ASSATGAPGETQY
>TRBJ1-2|TRBV30|14
AWSVLPADANYGYT
>TRBJ2-2|TRBV7-2|16
ASSLPTSGRSRTGELF
>TRBJ1-2|TRBV5-4|13
ASSPGTPNTGGYT
>TRBJ2-2|TRBV7-6|13
ASSAIFGNTGELF
>TRBJ2-3|TRBV5-1|14
ASSRKGGGSTDTQY
>TRBJ2-5|TRBV19|13
ASSFRDGYIETQY
>TRBJ1-1|TRBV4-3|14
ASSIGQGAWNTEAF
>TRBJ2-7|TRBV6-1|12
ASKGAGSSYEQY
>TRBJ1-3|TRBV6-5|13
ASSWGVPPGNTIY
>TRBJ1-6|TRBV5-1|13
ASSFRDRSFSPLH
>TRBJ1-2|TRBV2|10
ASSGDRYGYT
>TRBJ2-5|TRBV5-1|11
ASRGQLQETQY
>TRBJ1-2|TRBV4-2|16
ASSQPAPGDRGDYGYT
>TRBJ2-3|TRBV5-4|13
ASTRGGGATDTQY
>TRBJ1-1|TRBV6-1|9
ASTGEPEAF
>TRBJ2-3|TRBV13|14
ASSLGREGSPDTQY
>TRBJ2-5|TRBV9|13
ASSVGTGGEETQY
>TRBJ1-2|TRBV2|13
ASSESRNPGYGYT